This note documents a single T cell receptor (beta chain) sequence. No antigen is known for it. Per germline, CDR1 SGHRS and CDR2 YFSETQ. This CDR3 comprises 12 residues. Trimming removed 0 bases at V and 8 bases at J, with 8 bases between. These data come from a study of cytotoxic CD8 clonotypes in ibrutinib-treated CLL. Study as a whole: Researchers reported 11 relapsed/refractory and roughly 14 treatment-naive patients, fewer than 18 of them IGHV unmutated. Collecting the response samples happened after a median 12 months of treatment, with a range of 6 to 36. Study observations and caveats: Clonality correlated strongly with circulating CD8+ T cells and exceeded age-matched healthy donors at baseline. Clonality increased with ibrutinib response but returned toward baseline at progression.

Measured with immunoSEQ multiplex PCR; TCRdb has only the in-frame clones, and not every one. Of almost 250,000 clones in the sample, 70% were seen once. The sequence was obtained from a human donor with chronic lymphocytic leukemia. The V gene is TRBV5-1, the J gene TRBJ1-1; D remains unclear. The sample consisted of PBMCs, taken after 24 months of ibrutinib treatment. This CDR3 reads CASSLAGREAFF. The CDR3, as DNA: TGCGCCAGCAGCTTGGCGGGCAGGGAAGCTTTCTTT.